The source of this TCR beta chain is a study of T cells in Graves' hyperthyroidism and ophthalmopathy. Study at large: Specimen type is peripheral blood, collected at initial diagnosis prior to any treatment.

There are 15 residues in the CDR3. V lost 4 bases and J lost 0, with 11 bases in between. The germline gives CDR1 MNHEY, CDR2 SMNVEV (reference sequence). This clonotype was seen just once. Researchers amplified the TCR beta CDR3 regions from RNA transcripts. HTBI primers were used for first-round RT-PCR of the TCR CDR3. TCRdb itself ran the multiplex PCR reads through MiXCR, one entry per CDR3 protein. Here the sample spans 250,000 to 350,000 distinct CDR3 sequences, around 22% being singletons. V gene TRBV27 combines with J gene TRBJ2-3; no definite D call. The TCR originated in a man between 25 and 39 years old with Graves' ophthalmopathy. Sample: blood. The CDR3 protein is CASSSTPSSTDTQYF. CDR3 DNA sequence: TGTGCCAGCAGTTCAACACCAAGTAGCACAGATACGCAGTATTTT.